The clone carrying this T cell receptor beta chain was counted once. Data came from immunoSEQ multiplex PCR; TCRdb stores just in-frame clones and leaves some out. The sample shows some 90,000 clones, roughly 90% of them seen only once. This sample stems from a study of blood T cell repertoires in COVID-19. The germline V gene encodes CDR1 SGHNT and CDR2 YENEEA. Trimming left V 3 bases short and J 7 bases short, with 12 bases between. The CDR3 is made up of 14 amino acids. V and J are TRBV11-3 and TRBJ2-2; no reliable D call. The clonotype comes from an older man with active or convalescent COVID-19. Specimen: peripheral blood. For the CDR3, the DNA is TGTGCCAGCAGCTTTGGCGTAACGGGCGGGGAGCTGTTTTTT. Amino acid sequence: CASSFGVTGGELFF.